This TCR beta chain was retrieved from a study of blood T cell repertoires in COVID-19. Across the study: Collection of acute and convalescent COVID-19 samples took place in the United States, Italy and Spain. PBMCs, B-cell-depleted T cells, or T cells were the source of the cDNA or gDNA that made up the material.

Authors' processing steps: Nucleated cell counts were estimated from reference gene primer amplification. TCRdb keeps only in-frame clones here, not all; method: immunoSEQ multiplex PCR. V and J calls and clone size follow that table, whereas D and trimming were derived from the DNA. The profile covers 140,000 to 150,000 clones, with around 80% appearing a single time and around 3.7% taken by the ten largest. The CDR3 has 14 residues. Between the trimmed V and J ends, which lost 5 bases and 8 bases, there was a span of 16 bases. In germline, CDR1 is MNHEY, CDR2 SMNVEV (reference sequence). This clone has only a few counts.

The chain joins TRBV27 to TRBJ1-5; possible D gene TRBD1, 6 bases. Sequencing was carried out using peripheral blood. The source of this sequence is a man aged 65 to 85 who had recovered from COVID-19. CDR3 DNA sequence: TGTGCCAGCAGTCCCCGTACAGGGTTGAAGCCCCAGCATTTT. Translation gives CASSPRTGLKPQHF.